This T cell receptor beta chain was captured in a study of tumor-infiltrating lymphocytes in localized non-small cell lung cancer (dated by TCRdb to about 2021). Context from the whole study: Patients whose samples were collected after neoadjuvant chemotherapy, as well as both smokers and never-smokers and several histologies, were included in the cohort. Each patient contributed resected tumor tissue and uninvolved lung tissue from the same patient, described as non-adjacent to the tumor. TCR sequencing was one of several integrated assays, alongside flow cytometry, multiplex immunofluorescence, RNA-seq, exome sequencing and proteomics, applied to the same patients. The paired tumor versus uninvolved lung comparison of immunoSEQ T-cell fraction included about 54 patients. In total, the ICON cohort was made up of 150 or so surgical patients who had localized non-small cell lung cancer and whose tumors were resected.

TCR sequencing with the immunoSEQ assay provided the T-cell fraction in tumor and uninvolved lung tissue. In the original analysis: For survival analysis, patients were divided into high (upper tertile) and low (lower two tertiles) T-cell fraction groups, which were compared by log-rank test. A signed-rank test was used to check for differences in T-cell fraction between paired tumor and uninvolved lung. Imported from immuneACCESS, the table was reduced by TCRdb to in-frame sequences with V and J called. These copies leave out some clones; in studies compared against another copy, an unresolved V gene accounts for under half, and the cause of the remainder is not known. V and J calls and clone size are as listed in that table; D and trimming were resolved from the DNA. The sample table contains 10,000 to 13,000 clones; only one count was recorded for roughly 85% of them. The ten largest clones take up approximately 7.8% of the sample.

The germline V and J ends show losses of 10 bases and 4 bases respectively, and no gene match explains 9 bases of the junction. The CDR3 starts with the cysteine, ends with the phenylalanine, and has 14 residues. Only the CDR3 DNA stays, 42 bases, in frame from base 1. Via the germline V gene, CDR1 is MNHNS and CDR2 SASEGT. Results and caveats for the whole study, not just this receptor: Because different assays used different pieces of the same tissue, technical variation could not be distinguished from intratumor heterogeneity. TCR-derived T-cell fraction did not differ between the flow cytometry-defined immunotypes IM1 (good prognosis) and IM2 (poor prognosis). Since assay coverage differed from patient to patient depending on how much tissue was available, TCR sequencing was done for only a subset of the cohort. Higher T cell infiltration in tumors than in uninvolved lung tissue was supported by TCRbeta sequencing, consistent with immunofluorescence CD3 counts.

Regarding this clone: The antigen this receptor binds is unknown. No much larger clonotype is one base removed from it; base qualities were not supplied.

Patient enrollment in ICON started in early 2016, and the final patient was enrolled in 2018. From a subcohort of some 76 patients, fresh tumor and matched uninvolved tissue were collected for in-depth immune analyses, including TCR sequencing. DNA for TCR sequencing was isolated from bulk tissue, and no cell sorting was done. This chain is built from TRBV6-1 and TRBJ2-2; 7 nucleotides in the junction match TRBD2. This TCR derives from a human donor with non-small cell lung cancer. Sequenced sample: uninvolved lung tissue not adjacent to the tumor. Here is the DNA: TGTGCCACCTCCTGGGGGGGTAGCACCGGGGAGCTGTTTTTT. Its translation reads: CATSWGGSTGELFF.